This TCR beta chain was recovered during a study of blood T cell repertoires in COVID-19. Study background: Acute and convalescent COVID-19 samples came from the United States, Italy and Spain.

The data were produced by immunoSEQ multiplex PCR, yet TCRdb's version contains in-frame clones alone and is incomplete. Seen here are some 110,000 clones, 80% to 90% observed once, and the top ten hold approximately 4.2%. Trimming took 10 bases from V and 1 from J, leaving 14 bases between them. CDR1 and CDR2 (germline): MNHEY, SVGAGI. This CDR3 has 14 amino acids. This chain joins TRBV6-5 and TRBJ1-3; no clear D. This sequence originates from a man aged 40-49 years with acute or convalescent COVID-19. What was sequenced was peripheral blood. CDR3 sequence (DNA): TGTGCCACCCTCCATAGCGGATCTGGAAACACCATATATTTT. Translating it yields CATLHSGSGNTIYF.